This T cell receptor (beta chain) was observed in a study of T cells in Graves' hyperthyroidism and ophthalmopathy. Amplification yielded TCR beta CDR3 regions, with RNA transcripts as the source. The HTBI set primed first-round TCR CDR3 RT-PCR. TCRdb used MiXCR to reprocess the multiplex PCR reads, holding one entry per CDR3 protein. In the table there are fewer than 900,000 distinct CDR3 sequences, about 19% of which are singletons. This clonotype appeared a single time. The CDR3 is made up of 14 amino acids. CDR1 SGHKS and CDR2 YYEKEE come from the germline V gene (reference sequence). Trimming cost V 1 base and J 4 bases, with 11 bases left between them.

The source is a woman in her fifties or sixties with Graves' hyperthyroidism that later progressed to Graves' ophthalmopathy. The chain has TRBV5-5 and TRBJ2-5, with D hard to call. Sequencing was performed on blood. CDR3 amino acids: CASSLSGSVETQYF. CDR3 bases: TGTGCCAGCAGCTTGTCTGGCAGCGTAGAGACCCAGTACTTC.